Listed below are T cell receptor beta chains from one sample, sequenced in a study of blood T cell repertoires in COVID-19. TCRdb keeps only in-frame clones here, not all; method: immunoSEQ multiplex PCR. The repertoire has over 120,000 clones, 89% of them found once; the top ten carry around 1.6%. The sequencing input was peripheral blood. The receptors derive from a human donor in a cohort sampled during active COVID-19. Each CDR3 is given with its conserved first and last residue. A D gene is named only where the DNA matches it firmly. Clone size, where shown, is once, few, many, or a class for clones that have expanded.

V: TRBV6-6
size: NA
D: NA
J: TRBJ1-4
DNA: TGTGCCAGCAGTTACCCCGGGACACACAATGAAAAACTGTTTTTT
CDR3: CASSYPGTHNEKLFF

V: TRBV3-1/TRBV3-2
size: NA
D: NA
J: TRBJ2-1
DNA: TGTGCCAGCAGCCAAGATACACTATTATACAATGAGCAGTTCTTC
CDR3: CASSQDTLLYNEQFF

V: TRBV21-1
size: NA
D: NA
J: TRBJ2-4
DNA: TGTGCCAGCAGCAAAGCGCGCTCTCTAGCCAAAAACATTCAGTACTTC
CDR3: CASSKARSLAKNIQYF

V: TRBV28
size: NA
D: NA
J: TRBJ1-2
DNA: TGTGCCACCGAGGCAGGGAACTATGGCTACACCTTC
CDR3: CATEAGNYGYTF

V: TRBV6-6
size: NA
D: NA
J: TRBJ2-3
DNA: TGTGCCAGCAGTTACTCTGTCGTTAGCACAGATACGCAGTATTTT
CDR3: CASSYSVVSTDTQYF

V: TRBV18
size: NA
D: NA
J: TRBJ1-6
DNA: TGTGCCAGCTCACATCGGCGGAAGGGGGATGGTTCACCCCTCCACTTT
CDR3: CASSHRRKGDGSPLHF

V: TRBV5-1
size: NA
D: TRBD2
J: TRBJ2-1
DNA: TGCGCCAGCAGCTTGATGGCTAGCGGTAACAATGAGCAGTTCTTC
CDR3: CASSLMASGNNEQFF

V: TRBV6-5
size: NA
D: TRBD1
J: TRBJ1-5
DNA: TGTGCCAGCAGGCCGACAGGGGACGATCAGCCCCAGCATTTT
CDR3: CASRPTGDDQPQHF

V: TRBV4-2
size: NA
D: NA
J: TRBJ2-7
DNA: TGTGCCAGCAGCCACCCACTAGAGGACGAGCAGTACTTC
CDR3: CASSHPLEDEQYF

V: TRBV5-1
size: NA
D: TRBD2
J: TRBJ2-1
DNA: TGCGCCAGCAGCCCGGGGGGGCCGTCCTACAATGAGCAGTTCTTC
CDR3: CASSPGGPSYNEQFF

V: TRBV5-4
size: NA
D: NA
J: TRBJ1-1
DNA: TGTGCCAGCATTGATAGGGGAGGTATGAACACTGAAGCTTTCTTT
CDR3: CASIDRGGMNTEAFF

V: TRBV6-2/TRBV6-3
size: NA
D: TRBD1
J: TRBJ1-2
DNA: TGTGCCAGCAGTCTCCGGGGACAGTACTATGGCTACACCTTC
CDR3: CASSLRGQYYGYTF

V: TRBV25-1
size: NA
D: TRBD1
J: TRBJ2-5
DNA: TGTGCCAGCAGGGGACAGAACCAAGAGACCCAGTACTTC
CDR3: CASRGQNQETQYF

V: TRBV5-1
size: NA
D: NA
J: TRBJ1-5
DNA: TGCGCCACCAGGGACTCTAGCAATCAGCCCCAGCATTTT
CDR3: CATRDSSNQPQHF

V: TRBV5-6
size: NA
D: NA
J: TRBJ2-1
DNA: TGTGCCAGCAGCTTGTCTAGCATCGATGAGCAGTTCTTC
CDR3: CASSLSSIDEQFF

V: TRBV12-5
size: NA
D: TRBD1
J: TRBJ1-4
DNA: TGTGCTAGTGGTTTGGTAAGGGTGGGGACAGGTTTTAATGAAAAACTGTTTTTT
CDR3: CASGLVRVGTGFNEKLFF

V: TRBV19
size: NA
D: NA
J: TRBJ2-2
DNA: TGTGCCAGTAGTATAGGGAGGGGAGCGAACACCGGGGAGCTGTTTTTT
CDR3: CASSIGRGANTGELFF

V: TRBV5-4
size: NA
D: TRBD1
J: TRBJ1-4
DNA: TGTGCCAGCAGCCGGACAGGGCTTAATGAAAAACTGTTTTTT
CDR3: CASSRTGLNEKLFF

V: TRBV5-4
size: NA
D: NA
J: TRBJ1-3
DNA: TGTGCCAGCAGCTTGTCATCTGGAAACACCATATATTTT
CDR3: CASSLSSGNTIYF

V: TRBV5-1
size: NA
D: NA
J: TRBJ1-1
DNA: TGCGCCAGCAGCCCGTGGGGGCCAGACACTGAAGCTTTCTTT
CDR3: CASSPWGPDTEAFF

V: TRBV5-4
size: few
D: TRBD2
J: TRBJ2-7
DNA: TGTGCCAGCAGTGGAGCGGGGGGGCTAGACGAGCAGTACTTC
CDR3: CASSGAGGLDEQYF

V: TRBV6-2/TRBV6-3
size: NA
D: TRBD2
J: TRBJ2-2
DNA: TGTGCCAGCAGTTACGGCGGGGGGGTGGCCGGGGAGCTGTTTTTT
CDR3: CASSYGGGVAGELFF

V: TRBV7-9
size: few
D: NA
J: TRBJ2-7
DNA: TGTGCCAGCGGAATGACCGGACAGTTAGGCTCCTACGAGCAGTACTTC
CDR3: CASGMTGQLGSYEQYF

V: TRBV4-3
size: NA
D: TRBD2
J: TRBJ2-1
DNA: TGCGCCAGCAGCCAAGACCTTCCCGGGGGGGCCTACAATGAGCAGTTCTTC
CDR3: CASSQDLPGGAYNEQFF

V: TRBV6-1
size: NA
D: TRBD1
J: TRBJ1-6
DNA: TGTGCCAGCAGTGCAGGACAGGATTTTTTTGTTTCACCCCTCCACTTT
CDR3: CASSAGQDFFVSPLHF

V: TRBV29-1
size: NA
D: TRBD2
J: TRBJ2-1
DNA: TGCAGCGGACGACTAGCGGTTGCCAACAATGAGCAGTTCTTC
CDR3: CSGRLAVANNEQFF

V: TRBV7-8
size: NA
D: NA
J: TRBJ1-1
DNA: TGTGCCAGCAGCCCTACAGGGTCTTCTGTTTTAATGAACACTGAAGCTTTCTTT
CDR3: CASSPTGSSVLMNTEAFF

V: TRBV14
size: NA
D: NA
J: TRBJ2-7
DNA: TGTGCCAGCAGCCAAGCGCAGGGGGGACAGCCGTACTTC
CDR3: CASSQAQGGQPYF

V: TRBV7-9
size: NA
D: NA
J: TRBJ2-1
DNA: TGTGCCAGCAGCCCGCTGCAGGACTCCTACAATGAGCAGTTCTTC
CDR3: CASSPLQDSYNEQFF

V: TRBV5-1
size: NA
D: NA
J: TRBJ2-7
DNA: TGCGCCAGCAGCTTGGTATACAGGGATAATTACGAGCAGTACTTC
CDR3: CASSLVYRDNYEQYF

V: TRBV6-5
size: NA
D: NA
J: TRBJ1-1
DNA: TGTGCCAGCAGCCTAACAGGAATCGTGGAAGCTTTCTTT
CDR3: CASSLTGIVEAFF

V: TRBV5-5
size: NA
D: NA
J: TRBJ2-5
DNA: TGTGCCAGCAGCCCCCACGCGGGGCGGGAGACCCAGTACTTC
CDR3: CASSPHAGRETQYF

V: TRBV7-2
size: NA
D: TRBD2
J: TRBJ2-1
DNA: TGTGCCAGCAGCACTACCCTCGGGACTAGCGGGGGGGAGCAGTTCTTC
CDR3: CASSTTLGTSGGEQFF

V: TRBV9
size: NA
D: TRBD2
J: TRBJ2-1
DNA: TGTGCCAGCAGCGCCCTAGCGGGGGGCTACAATGAGCAGTTCTTC
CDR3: CASSALAGGYNEQFF

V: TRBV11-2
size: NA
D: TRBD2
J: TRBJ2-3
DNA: TGTGCCAGCACCCCCCGGCTAGCGGGGGCTCTAAGGACAGATACGCAGTATTTT
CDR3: CASTPRLAGALRTDTQYF

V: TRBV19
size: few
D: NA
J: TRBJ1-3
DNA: TGTGCCAGTGGCCGTGTAGGAGCAGGAAACACCATATATTTT
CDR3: CASGRVGAGNTIYF

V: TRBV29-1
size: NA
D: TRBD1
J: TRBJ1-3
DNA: TGCAGCGTTGAAGACAGGGGGTCGGGAAACACCATATATTTT
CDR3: CSVEDRGSGNTIYF

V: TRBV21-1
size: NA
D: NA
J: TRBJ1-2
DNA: TGTGCCAGCAGCAAACAGGAAACACGGGGCTACACCTTC
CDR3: CASSKQETRGYTF

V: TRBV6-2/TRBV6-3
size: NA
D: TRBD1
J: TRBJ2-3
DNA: TGTGCCAGCAGTTCAGGACAGGCCTCAGATACGCAGTATTTT
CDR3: CASSSGQASDTQYF

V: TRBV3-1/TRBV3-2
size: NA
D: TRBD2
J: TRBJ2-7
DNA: TGTGCCAGCAGCCCGATCCTTGCGGGGGGTACCTACGAGCAGTACTTC
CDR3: CASSPILAGGTYEQYF

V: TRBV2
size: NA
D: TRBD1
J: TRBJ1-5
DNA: TGTGCCAGCAGAGGGACAGGGGGCCAGCCCCAGCATTTT
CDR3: CASRGTGGQPQHF

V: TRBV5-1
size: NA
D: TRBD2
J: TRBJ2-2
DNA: TGCGCCAGCAGCTTGGTCGATTTAGCGGGGGCTTTTCAATCCGGGGAGCTGTTTTTT
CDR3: CASSLVDLAGAFQSGELFF

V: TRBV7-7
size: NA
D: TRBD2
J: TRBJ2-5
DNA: TGTGCCAGCAGTCCGACTAGCGGGTTGGAGACCCAGTACTTC
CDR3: CASSPTSGLETQYF

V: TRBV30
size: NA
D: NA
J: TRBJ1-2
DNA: TGTGCCTGGAGAGCTGGCGGCTATGGCTACACCTTC
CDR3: CAWRAGGYGYTF

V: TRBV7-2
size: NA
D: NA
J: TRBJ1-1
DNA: TGTGCCAGCAGCTTAGTGGGAGGGACGGCCAACACTGAAGCTTTCTTT
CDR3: CASSLVGGTANTEAFF

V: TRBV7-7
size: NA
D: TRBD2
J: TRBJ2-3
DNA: TGTGCTAGCAGCCCCCAAGGGCGGGGGAGCACAGATACGCAGTATTTT
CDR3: CASSPQGRGSTDTQYF

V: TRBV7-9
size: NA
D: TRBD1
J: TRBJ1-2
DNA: TGTGCCAGCAGCCTGATCGGACAGGTTGACTATGGCTACACCTTC
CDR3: CASSLIGQVDYGYTF

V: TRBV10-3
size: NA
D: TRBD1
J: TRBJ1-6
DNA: TGTGCCATCAGAGTGACAGGGACCAATTCACCCCTCCACTTT
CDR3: CAIRVTGTNSPLHF

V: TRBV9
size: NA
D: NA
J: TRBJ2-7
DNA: TGTGCCAGCAGCGATTGGACTATCTCCTACGAGCAGTACTTC
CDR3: CASSDWTISYEQYF